The clone carrying this TCR beta chain is medium-sized within its sample. What it binds is unknown. The data were taken from a study of spatial heterogeneity in lung cancer. Study background: The correlation between TCR transcript counts in tumor regions and a T cell module score from matched bulk RNA-seq was strong. On average, each unique TCR and UMI combination appeared more than ten times in raw reads. Study conclusions and caveats: For expanded intratumoral alpha and beta TCRs, counts tracked tumor mutation counts. Ubiquitous and regional expanded TCR counts mirrored ubiquitous and regional nonsynonymous mutation counts, respectively.

Indicated time point: sample taken at primary tumor resection. Without sorting, whole RNA was sequenced from tumor, nontumor lung or frozen PBMC. The CDR3 has 14 residues. The ends were cut back, 2 bases at V and 4 bases at J, with 12 bases in the middle. CDR1 is MNHEY, CDR2 SVGAGI, per germline. TCRdb redid the calling of the 5' RACE reads with MiXCR, one entry per CDR3 protein. This table has roughly 2,000 distinct CDR3 sequences, approximately 11% appearing once. Specimen: lung tumor tissue, collected at surgery. The chain couples TRBV6-5 to TRBJ2-7; no clear D gene. This clonotype was sampled from a female donor with early-stage non-small cell lung cancer. The CDR3 region is CASSYEPTGYEQYF. The CDR3 DNA reads as TGTGCCAGCAGTTACGAACCAACCGGGTACGAGCAGTACTTC.